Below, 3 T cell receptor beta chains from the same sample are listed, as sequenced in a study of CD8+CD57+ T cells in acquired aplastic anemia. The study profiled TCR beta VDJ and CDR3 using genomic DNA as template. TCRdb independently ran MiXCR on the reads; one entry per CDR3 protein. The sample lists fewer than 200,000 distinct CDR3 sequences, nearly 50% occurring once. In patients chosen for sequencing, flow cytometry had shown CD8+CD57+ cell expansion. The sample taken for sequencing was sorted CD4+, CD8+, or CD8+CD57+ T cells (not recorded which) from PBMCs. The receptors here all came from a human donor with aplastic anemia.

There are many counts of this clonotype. The CDR3 DNA follows: TGCGCCAGCAGCTTGCTCGATAACACCGGGGAGCTGTTTTTT. This encodes CASSLLDNTGELFF. This chain joins TRBV5-1 and TRBJ2-2; no firm D call. The CDR3 is made up of 14 amino acids. The V gene lost 1 base and the J gene lost 2 bases, with 6 bases spanning the gap. Germline CDR1 and CDR2: SGHRS and YFSETQ. Based on the CDR3 plus reference TRBV5-1 and TRBJ2-2, the full variable domain is KAGVTQTPRYLIKTRGQQVTLSCSPISGHRSVSWYQQTPGQGLQFLFEYFSETQRNKGNFPGRFSGRQFSNSRSEMNVSTLELGDSALYLCASSLLDNTGELFFGEGSRLTVL.

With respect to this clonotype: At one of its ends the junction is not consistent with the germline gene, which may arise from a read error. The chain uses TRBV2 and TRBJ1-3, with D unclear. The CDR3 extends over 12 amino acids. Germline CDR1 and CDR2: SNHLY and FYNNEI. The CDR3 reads CASRNSGNTTYF. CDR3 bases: TGTGCCAGCAGAAACTCTGGAAACACCACATATTTT.

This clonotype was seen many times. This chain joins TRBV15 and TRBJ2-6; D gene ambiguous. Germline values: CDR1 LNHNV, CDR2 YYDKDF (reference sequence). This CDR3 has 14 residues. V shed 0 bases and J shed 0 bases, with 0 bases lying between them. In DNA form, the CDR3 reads TGTGCCACCAGCAGAGACTCTGGGGCCAACGTCCTGACTTTC. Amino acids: CATSRDSGANVLTF.